Following are 15 T cell receptor beta chains from one sample sequenced in a study of blood T cells in healthy people across ages. A second PCR of about 7 to 12 cycles used a sample-barcoded 5' primer and a J-beta primer mix. TCRdb processed the 5' RACE reads anew with MiXCR; each CDR3 protein has one entry. The repertoire includes hundreds of thousands of distinct CDR3 sequences, 46% of them detected once, and 18% sits in the top ten. The sequenced sample was blood. The receptors were gathered from an elderly man in good health.

The V and J genes are TRBV5-1 and TRBJ2-1, with TRBD1 matching 11 bases. The V and J ends lost 4 bases and 6 bases, in that order; junction bases with no gene match: 6. The V gene's germline CDR1 is SGHRS and CDR2 YFSETQ. This CDR3 contains 15 residues. In DNA form, the CDR3 reads TGCGCCAGCAGCCAAGGGACAGGGGGACTCAATGAGCAGTTCTTC. Its protein is CASSQGTGGLNEQFF.

Only a few counts were recorded for this clonotype. The rearrangement uses TRBV9 and TRBJ2-1, with D perhaps TRBD1 (5 bases). This CDR3 region has 13 residues. Germline V gives CDR1 SGDLS, CDR2 YYNGEE. V lost 0 bases, J lost 8 bases, and 9 bases lay in between. The DNA of the CDR3 is TGTGCCAGCAGCGTAGTTCAGGGCGATGAGCAGTTCTTC. Its protein is CASSVVQGDEQFF.

The chain links TRBV5-1 to TRBJ2-3; D gene unclear. The germline V gene has CDR1 SGHRS and CDR2 YFSETQ. The V end lost 2 bases, the J end lost 0 bases, and 13 bases lay between the germline ends. The CDR3 spans 16 residues. CDR3: CASSLLDPASTDTQYF. As DNA, the CDR3 is TGCGCCAGCAGCTTACTCGACCCCGCTAGCACAGATACGCAGTATTTT. The complete variable domain, with remaining parts taken from reference TRBV5-1 and TRBJ2-3, reads KAGVTQTPRYLIKTRGQQVTLSCSPISGHRSVSWYQQTPGQGLQFLFEYFSETQRNKGNFPGRFSGRQFSNSRSEMNVSTLELGDSALYLCASSLLDPASTDTQYFGPGTRLTVL.

About this clonotype itself: Germline and junction disagree at one end, which may indicate a read error. The chain couples TRBV12-3 or TRBV12-4 to TRBJ1-1; D is perhaps TRBD1 (6 bases). The CDR3 is made up of 16 amino acids. The CDR3 spells CASSLGTAIRNTKAFF. The CDR3 region has the DNA TGTGCCAGCAGTTTAGGGACAGCTATAAGGAACACTAAAGCTTTCTTT.

The chain uses TRBV29-1 and TRBJ2-5, with D unclear. CDR1 is SQVTM and CDR2 is ANQGSEA in the germline V gene. The CDR3 extends over 13 amino acids. With 0 bases removed from V and 11 bases from J, the gap between germline ends came to 16 bases. The CDR3, as DNA: TGCAGCGTTGAAGAGGGTACGAACGATAGGCAGTACTTC. Encoded protein: CSVEEGTNDRQYF.

The chain employs TRBV5-1 and TRBJ2-3; 16 positions agree with TRBD2. The CDR3 contains 18 residues. V lost 4 bases, J lost 6 bases, and 11 bases stayed unmatched. Germline V lookup: CDR1 SGHRS, CDR2 YFSETQ. CDR3 in DNA: TGCGCCAGCAGCCCCCTACCGGGACTAGCGGGAGGGCCGGATACGCAGTATTTT. Protein: CASSPLPGLAGGPDTQYF.

In its sample, this clonotype was seen a few times. V and J are TRBV28 and TRBJ1-2; TRBD1 aligns across 10 bases. J was trimmed by 4 bases and V by 3 bases; bases with no gene match: 8. The length of the CDR3 is 16 residues. From germline, CDR1 is MDHEN and CDR2 SYDVKM. CDR3 DNA: TGTGCCAGCAGTTTCGGGGACAGGGGCCGACTCTATGGCTACACCTTC. This encodes CASSFGDRGRLYGYTF.

To note about this clonotype: A much more abundant neighbour one base away suggests this may be a read error. The chain's CDR3 is CASSVRQAGDTQYF. The DNA for the CDR3 is TGTGCCAGCAGCGTACGACAGGCTGGAGATACGCAGTATTTT. The V and J genes are TRBV7-2 and TRBJ2-3; TRBD1 is a possible D gene (6 bases). V was trimmed by 5 bases and J by 5 bases, leaving 14 bases between them. This CDR3 spans 14 amino acids. CDR1 and CDR2 from the germline V gene are SGHTA and FQGNSA.

This clonotype was observed once. The chain links TRBV6-2 or TRBV6-3 to TRBJ2-5; TRBD2 matches at 10 bases. CDR3 length: 15 residues. V shed 2 bases, J shed 11 bases, and the junction held 11 bases outside the gene matches. CDR1 is MNHEY, CDR2 SVGEGT, per germline. The DNA for the CDR3 is TGTGCCAGCAGTTACGCGGCTAGCGGGAGTCGGGAGCAGTACTTC. It specifies CASSYAASGSREQYF.

This clonotype was seen at least ten times. The genes are TRBV7-2 and TRBJ1-2; possible D gene TRBD1, 5 bases. V was clipped by 7 bases and J by 4 bases, with 16 bases between them. Germline CDR1 and CDR2: SGHTA and FQGNSA. CDR3 length equals 14 residues. This CDR3 reads CASTSGPDGYGYTF. The CDR3 nucleotides are TGTGCCAGCACCTCGGGGCCGGATGGCTATGGCTACACCTTC.

V is TRBV5-5 and J is TRBJ2-1; the D call may be TRBD1 or TRBD2 (5 bases each). This CDR3 contains 14 residues. Trimming pared 0 bases from V and 13 bases from J, leaving 17 bases between. Germline CDR1 SGHKS, CDR2 YYEKEE (reference sequence). The CDR3 protein is CASSLVAGRETQFF. CDR3 DNA sequence: TGTGCCAGCAGCTTGGTGGCAGGGAGAGAGACCCAGTTCTTC. Combining the CDR3 with reference TRBV5-5 and TRBJ2-1 gives the whole variable domain DAGVTQSPTHLIKTRGQQVTLRCSPISGHKSVSWYQQVLGQGPQFIFQYYEKEERGRGNFPDRFSARQFPNYSSELNVNALLLGDSALYLCASSLVAGRETQFFGPGTRLTVL.

As concerns this clonotype: A read error may account for a junction end that differs from germline. The chain links TRBV7-8 to TRBJ2-5; no clear D gene. The CDR3 is 16 amino acids. From germline, CDR1 is SGHVS and CDR2 FQNEAQ. The CDR3 nucleotides are TGTGCCGGCAGCTTAGGAAAGGACCGACGAAAGGATGAGCAGTACTTC. It translates to CAGSLGKDRRKDEQYF.

The table lists this clonotype with a few counts. The chain joins TRBV6-2 or TRBV6-3 to TRBJ2-7; D might be TRBD2 (5 bases). Germline CDR1 and CDR2: MNHEY and SVGEGT. The CDR3 spans 12 residues. Trimming removed 10 bases at V and 4 bases at J, with 14 bases between. The CDR3 DNA is TGTGCCACCACTCTCACGGGGTACGAGCAGTACTTC. The encoded protein is CATTLTGYEQYF.

This clonotype was counted many times. In DNA, the CDR3 is TGTGCCTGGAACATCGTTAACAGGGTCGGCACAGATACGCAGTATTTT. This translates into CAWNIVNRVGTDTQYF. The rearrangement uses TRBV30 and TRBJ2-3; D may be TRBD1 (6 bases). The V end was cut by 4 bases, the J end by 1 base, with 18 bases between. CDR1 is GTSNPN, CDR2 SVGIG, per germline (reference sequence). The CDR3 is made up of 16 amino acids.

Only a few counts were recorded for this clonotype. The chain links TRBV4-1 to TRBJ2-1, with a tentative D call TRBD2 (7 bases). The CDR3 consists of 19 residues. Germline loops: CDR1 MGHRA, CDR2 YSYEKL. V lost 0 bases and J lost 0, with 18 bases in between. The CDR3 protein is CASSQEGAGASSSYNEQFF. For the CDR3, the DNA is TGCGCCAGCAGCCAAGAGGGGGCGGGAGCCTCGAGCTCCTACAATGAGCAGTTCTTC.